The rows below give T cell receptor beta chains drawn from one sample of a study of T cells in Graves' hyperthyroidism and ophthalmopathy. TCRdb reprocessed the multiplex PCR reads with MiXCR, giving one entry per CDR3 protein. This table has 550,000 to 650,000 distinct CDR3 sequences, roughly 15% appearing once. The sequenced material came from blood. The receptors were gathered from a woman aged 35 to 49 with Graves' hyperthyroidism. Each CDR3 is given with its conserved first and last residue. The D gene is left open where the match is weak. Part of the rows lack a size; the others show once, few, many or a class for expanded clones.

D gene: TRBD1
CDR3 length: 14
clone size: -
J gene: TRBJ2-1
V gene: TRBV30
CDR3 protein: CAWSYGQGANEQFF
CDR3 DNA: TGTGCCTGGAGTTACGGACAGGGGGCGAATGAGCAGTTCTTC

D gene: -
CDR3 length: 13
clone size: -
J gene: TRBJ2-1
V gene: TRBV14
CDR3 protein: CASSQSAYNEQFF
CDR3 DNA: TGTGCCAGCAGCCAATCAGCCTACAATGAGCAGTTCTTC

D gene: TRBD2
CDR3 length: 15
clone size: -
J gene: TRBJ2-7
V gene: TRBV3-1
CDR3 protein: CASSRPSGRAHEQYF
CDR3 DNA: TGTGCCAGCAGCCGCCCTAGCGGGAGGGCCCACGAGCAGTACTTC

D gene: TRBD1
CDR3 length: 16
clone size: -
J gene: TRBJ2-1
V gene: TRBV24-1
CDR3 protein: CATSDYRDRGIGEQFF
CDR3 DNA: TGTGCCACCAGTGACTACCGGGACAGGGGGATCGGTGAGCAGTTCTTC

D gene: -
CDR3 length: 13
clone size: many
J gene: TRBJ1-3
V gene: TRBV20-1
CDR3 protein: CSARDTRGNTIYF
CDR3 DNA: TGCAGTGCTAGAGATACCAGGGGAAACACCATATATTTT

D gene: -
CDR3 length: 15
clone size: many
J gene: TRBJ2-2
V gene: TRBV7-9
CDR3 protein: CASSLPSAFTGELFF
CDR3 DNA: TGTGCCAGCAGCTTACCTAGCGCCTTCACCGGGGAGCTGTTTTTT

D gene: -
CDR3 length: 16
clone size: many
J gene: TRBJ1-2
V gene: TRBV5-1
CDR3 protein: CASSLAGTTTNYGYTF
CDR3 DNA: TGCGCCAGCAGCTTGGCCGGGACAACTACTAACTATGGCTACACCTTC

D gene: -
CDR3 length: 14
clone size: many
J gene: TRBJ2-7
V gene: TRBV5-1
CDR3 protein: CASSLGQISYEQYF
CDR3 DNA: TGCGCCAGCAGCTTGGGACAGATCTCCTACGAGCAGTACTTC

D gene: TRBD1
CDR3 length: 16
clone size: few
J gene: TRBJ2-2
V gene: TRBV9
CDR3 protein: CASSTRRQGSTGELFF
CDR3 DNA: TGTGCCAGCAGCACACGCAGACAGGGAAGCACCGGGGAGCTGTTTTTT

D gene: -
CDR3 length: 14
clone size: -
J gene: TRBJ2-5
V gene: TRBV5-1
CDR3 protein: CASSLAGKGETQYF
CDR3 DNA: TGCGCCAGCAGCTTGGCGGGGAAGGGAGAGACCCAGTACTTC

D gene: TRBD2
CDR3 length: 16
clone size: many
J gene: TRBJ2-7
V gene: TRBV7-9
CDR3 protein: CASSLDTSGDPYEQYF
CDR3 DNA: TGTGCCAGCAGCTTAGACACTAGCGGAGATCCCTACGAGCAGTACTTC

D gene: -
CDR3 length: 13
clone size: many
J gene: TRBJ2-5
V gene: TRBV30
CDR3 protein: CAWTERFQETQYF
CDR3 DNA: TGTGCCTGGACCGAGCGGTTCCAAGAGACCCAGTACTTC

D gene: -
CDR3 length: 11
clone size: many
J gene: TRBJ2-2
V gene: TRBV30
CDR3 protein: CAWRVTGELFF
CDR3 DNA: TGTGCCTGGAGGGTGACCGGGGAGCTGTTTTTT

D gene: -
CDR3 length: 13
clone size: many
J gene: TRBJ2-1
V gene: TRBV11-2
CDR3 protein: CASSLIRDNEQFF
CDR3 DNA: TGTGCCAGCAGCTTAATACGGGACAATGAGCAGTTCTTC

D gene: TRBD1
CDR3 length: 15
clone size: many
J gene: TRBJ2-7
V gene: TRBV18
CDR3 protein: CASSKTGGKNYEQYF
CDR3 DNA: TGTGCCAGCTCGAAAACAGGGGGCAAAAACTACGAGCAGTACTTC

D gene: TRBD2
CDR3 length: 15
clone size: many
J gene: TRBJ2-7
V gene: TRBV5-1
CDR3 protein: CASSPVGLAGVEQYF
CDR3 DNA: TGCGCCAGCAGCCCTGTGGGACTAGCGGGAGTTGAGCAGTACTTC

D gene: TRBD1
CDR3 length: 13
clone size: many
J gene: TRBJ2-5
V gene: TRBV5-1
CDR3 protein: CASSSGTEETQYF
CDR3 DNA: TGCGCCAGCAGCTCGGGGACAGAAGAGACCCAGTACTTC

D gene: TRBD2
CDR3 length: 17
clone size: few
J gene: TRBJ2-1
V gene: TRBV6-6
CDR3 protein: CASSYSRTSGRASEQFF
CDR3 DNA: TGTGCCAGCAGTTACTCCCGGACTAGCGGGAGGGCCAGTGAGCAGTTCTTC

D gene: TRBD1
CDR3 length: 15
clone size: -
J gene: TRBJ2-2
V gene: TRBV28
CDR3 protein: CASRYSDREIGELFF
CDR3 DNA: TGTGCCAGCAGGTATTCGGACAGGGAGATCGGGGAGCTGTTTTTT

D gene: -
CDR3 length: 15
clone size: many
J gene: TRBJ1-4
V gene: TRBV28
CDR3 protein: CASTPRVGNNEKLFF
CDR3 DNA: TGTGCCAGCACACCCCGGGTAGGGAATAATGAAAAACTGTTTTTT

D gene: TRBD2
CDR3 length: 15
clone size: many
J gene: TRBJ2-1
V gene: TRBV7-9
CDR3 protein: CASSPSGRMGNEQFF
CDR3 DNA: TGTGCCAGCAGCCCCAGCGGGAGGATGGGCAATGAGCAGTTCTTC

D gene: -
CDR3 length: 15
clone size: few
J gene: TRBJ1-4
V gene: TRBV19
CDR3 protein: CASRRAPGTNEKLFF
CDR3 DNA: TGTGCCAGTAGACGGGCCCCCGGAACTAATGAAAAACTGTTTTTT

D gene: -
CDR3 length: 15
clone size: many
J gene: TRBJ1-5
V gene: TRBV7-2
CDR3 protein: CASSSPSGVGQPQHF
CDR3 DNA: TGTGCCAGCAGCTCCCCCTCCGGGGTTGGTCAGCCCCAGCATTTT

D gene: TRBD1
CDR3 length: 15
clone size: few
J gene: TRBJ2-1
V gene: TRBV5-1
CDR3 protein: CASSLYGQGLNEQFF
CDR3 DNA: TGCGCCAGCAGCTTGTATGGACAGGGATTAAATGAGCAGTTCTTC

D gene: -
CDR3 length: 11
clone size: many
J gene: TRBJ2-1
V gene: TRBV7-9
CDR3 protein: CAVRRVDEQFF
CDR3 DNA: TGTGCCGTTAGGCGGGTCGATGAGCAGTTCTTC

D gene: -
CDR3 length: 15
clone size: once
J gene: TRBJ2-2
V gene: TRBV20-1
CDR3 protein: CSARQVSSDTGELFF
CDR3 DNA: TGCAGTGCCAGACAGGTCTCATCGGACACCGGGGAGCTGTTTTTT

D gene: -
CDR3 length: 16
clone size: few
J gene: TRBJ1-1
V gene: TRBV28
CDR3 protein: CASSLGDPGAGTEAFF
CDR3 DNA: TGTGCCAGCAGTTTAGGGGACCCTGGGGCTGGGACTGAAGCTTTCTTT

D gene: -
CDR3 length: 13
clone size: many
J gene: TRBJ1-2
V gene: TRBV5-1
CDR3 protein: CASSSGLNYGYTF
CDR3 DNA: TGCGCCAGCAGCTCCGGACTGAACTATGGCTACACCTTC

D gene: -
CDR3 length: 16
clone size: -
J gene: TRBJ2-7
V gene: TRBV5-1
CDR3 protein: CASSLATSMRSYEQYF
CDR3 DNA: TGCGCCAGCAGCTTGGCCACGAGTATGCGATCCTACGAGCAGTACTTC

D gene: TRBD1
CDR3 length: 15
clone size: -
J gene: TRBJ1-3
V gene: TRBV20-1
CDR3 protein: CSATQGDFSGNTIYF
CDR3 DNA: TGCAGTGCAACTCAGGGGGATTTCTCTGGAAACACCATATATTTT

D gene: -
CDR3 length: 14
clone size: -
J gene: TRBJ2-5
V gene: TRBV15
CDR3 protein: CATSSVATRETQYF
CDR3 DNA: TGTGCCACCAGCAGCGTAGCTACCCGAGAGACCCAGTACTTC

D gene: TRBD2
CDR3 length: 15
clone size: -
J gene: TRBJ2-1
V gene: TRBV12-3/TRBV12-4
CDR3 protein: CASSPAGLVNNEQFF
CDR3 DNA: TGTGCCAGCAGTCCGGCCGGACTAGTAAACAATGAGCAGTTCTTC

D gene: -
CDR3 length: 16
clone size: many
J gene: TRBJ2-2
V gene: TRBV12-3/TRBV12-4
CDR3 protein: CASTGGTGVSTGELFF
CDR3 DNA: TGTGCCAGCACCGGTGGAACGGGAGTTAGCACCGGGGAGCTGTTTTTT

D gene: TRBD1
CDR3 length: 18
clone size: many
J gene: TRBJ1-3
V gene: TRBV27
CDR3 protein: CASSPWRDRDNPGNTIYF
CDR3 DNA: TGTGCCAGCAGTCCATGGCGGGACAGGGACAATCCTGGAAACACCATATATTTT

D gene: TRBD2
CDR3 length: 14
clone size: few
J gene: TRBJ2-7
V gene: TRBV29-1
CDR3 protein: CSVCELAGAYEQYF
CDR3 DNA: TGCAGCGTTTGTGAACTAGCGGGTGCCTACGAGCAGTACTTC

D gene: TRBD2
CDR3 length: 17
clone size: -
J gene: TRBJ2-1
V gene: TRBV10-3
CDR3 protein: CAISGGLAGGGTDEQFF
CDR3 DNA: TGTGCCATCAGTGGGGGACTAGCGGGAGGGGGGACAGATGAGCAGTTCTTC

D gene: TRBD2
CDR3 length: 17
clone size: -
J gene: TRBJ2-1
V gene: TRBV5-6
CDR3 protein: CASSESGGASSYNEQFF
CDR3 DNA: TGTGCCAGCAGCGAATCGGGGGGGGCTAGCTCCTACAATGAGCAGTTCTTC

D gene: TRBD2
CDR3 length: 15
clone size: many
J gene: TRBJ2-2
V gene: TRBV27
CDR3 protein: CASNLAGGLAGELFF
CDR3 DNA: TGTGCCAGCAACCTAGCGGGAGGACTGGCCGGGGAGCTGTTTTTT

D gene: TRBD1
CDR3 length: 19
clone size: -
J gene: TRBJ2-7
V gene: TRBV7-9
CDR3 protein: CASSSGHILTGTGDYEQYF
CDR3 DNA: TGTGCCAGCAGCTCAGGACACATACTAACCGGGACAGGGGACTACGAGCAGTACTTC

D gene: TRBD1
CDR3 length: 16
clone size: many
J gene: TRBJ2-3
V gene: TRBV2
CDR3 protein: CASSEAPGQGSDTQYF
CDR3 DNA: TGTGCCAGCAGTGAAGCGCCGGGACAGGGGTCAGATACGCAGTATTTT

D gene: -
CDR3 length: 17
clone size: -
J gene: TRBJ1-4
V gene: TRBV7-2
CDR3 protein: CASSLAARVGSNEKLFF
CDR3 DNA: TGTGCCAGCAGCTTAGCGGCCAGGGTTGGATCTAATGAAAAACTGTTTTTT

D gene: -
CDR3 length: 17
clone size: many
J gene: TRBJ1-4
V gene: TRBV12-3/TRBV12-4
CDR3 protein: CASSPGRGLGFGEKLFF
CDR3 DNA: TGTGCCAGCAGCCCCGGTCGGGGATTGGGTTTTGGTGAAAAACTGTTTTTT

D gene: TRBD2
CDR3 length: 15
clone size: -
J gene: TRBJ2-1
V gene: TRBV2
CDR3 protein: CASSDPTSGVNEQFF
CDR3 DNA: TGTGCCAGCAGTGACCCGACTAGCGGCGTAAATGAGCAGTTCTTC

D gene: -
CDR3 length: 14
clone size: many
J gene: TRBJ1-2
V gene: TRBV7-9
CDR3 protein: CASTIPGRDYGYTF
CDR3 DNA: TGTGCCAGCACGATTCCGGGCCGAGACTATGGCTACACCTTC

D gene: TRBD1
CDR3 length: 15
clone size: many
J gene: TRBJ2-7
V gene: TRBV11-2
CDR3 protein: CASSSDRGGTYEQYF
CDR3 DNA: TGTGCCAGCAGTTCTGACAGGGGTGGCACCTACGAGCAGTACTTC

D gene: TRBD1
CDR3 length: 16
clone size: -
J gene: TRBJ1-1
V gene: TRBV2
CDR3 protein: CASSGDRASMNTEAFF
CDR3 DNA: TGTGCCAGCAGTGGAGACAGGGCTTCCATGAACACTGAAGCTTTCTTT

D gene: -
CDR3 length: 15
clone size: many
J gene: TRBJ2-3
V gene: TRBV18
CDR3 protein: CASSPPQRATDTQYF
CDR3 DNA: TGTGCCAGCTCACCACCGCAGCGGGCCACAGATACGCAGTATTTT